The clone carrying this T cell receptor beta chain occurred a few times. Its matching antigen is unknown. The length of the CDR3 is 15 residues. V was shortened by 3 bases and J by 1 base, with 13 bases between the two germline ends. The germline V gene encodes CDR1 LGHNA and CDR2 YSLEER. The sample originates from a study of T-cell reconstitution after alpha-beta-depleted transplantation in children. A TCRbeta library incorporating unique molecular identifiers was prepared. Via MiXCR, TCRdb re-called the PCR reads, giving one row per CDR3 protein. The data show 800,000 to 1,000,000 distinct CDR3 sequences, roughly 29% seen once. Study findings and constraints: Diversity of TCRbeta at day 60 was high in some patients, arising from surviving recipient T cells and thymic progenitors. From newly produced T cells came most of the T-cell counts and diversity one year after transplant. Reportedly, roughly two months post-transplant, alpha-beta T cells arose from several hundred expanded graft clones.

Material: PBMCs, mostly from graft donor cells, obtained 360 days after TCRalphabeta/CD19-depleted stem cell transplant. The chain employs TRBV4-3 and TRBJ2-7; D unresolved. The receptor was isolated from a boy less than two years old who had a stem cell transplant for SCID, so the T cells may come from the graft donor. The CDR3 spells CASSHVKHQSYEQYF. Here the CDR3 DNA reads TGCGCCAGCAGCCACGTGAAACATCAATCCTACGAGCAGTACTTC.